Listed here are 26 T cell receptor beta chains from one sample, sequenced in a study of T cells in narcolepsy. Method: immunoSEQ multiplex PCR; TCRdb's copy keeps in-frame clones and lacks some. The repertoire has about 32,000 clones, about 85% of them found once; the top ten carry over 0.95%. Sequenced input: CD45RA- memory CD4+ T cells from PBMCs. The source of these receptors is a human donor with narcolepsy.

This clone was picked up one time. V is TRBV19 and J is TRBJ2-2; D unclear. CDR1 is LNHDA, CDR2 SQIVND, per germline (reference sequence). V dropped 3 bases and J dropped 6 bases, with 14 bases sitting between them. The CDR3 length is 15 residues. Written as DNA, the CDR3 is TGTGCCAGTAGTATTTTAAGGGTCAGTGCCGGGGAGCTGTTTTTT. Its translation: CASSILRVSAGELFF.

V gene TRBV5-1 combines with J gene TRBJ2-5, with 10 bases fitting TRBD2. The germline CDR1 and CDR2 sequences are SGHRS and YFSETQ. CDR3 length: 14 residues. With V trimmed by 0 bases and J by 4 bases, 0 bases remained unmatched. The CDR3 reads CASSLGLAGETQYF. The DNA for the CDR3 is TGCGCCAGCAGCTTGGGACTAGCGGGAGAGACCCAGTACTTC.

CDR3 DNA sequence: TGTGCCAGCAGCCCGGGCCTCCACACAGATACGCAGTATTTT. It is translated as CASSPGLHTDTQYF. This sequence joins TRBV5-4 and TRBJ2-3; D ambiguous. Trimming stripped 4 bases from V and 2 bases from J, with 11 bases between. Germline CDR1 SGHNT, CDR2 YYREEE (reference sequence). There are 14 residues in the CDR3.

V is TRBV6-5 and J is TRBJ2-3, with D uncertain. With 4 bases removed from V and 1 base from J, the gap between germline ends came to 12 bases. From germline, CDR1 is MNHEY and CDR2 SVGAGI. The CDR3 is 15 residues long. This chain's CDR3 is CASSSPRARTDTQYF. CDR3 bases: TGTGCCAGCAGTTCCCCCCGGGCCCGCACAGATACGCAGTATTTT.

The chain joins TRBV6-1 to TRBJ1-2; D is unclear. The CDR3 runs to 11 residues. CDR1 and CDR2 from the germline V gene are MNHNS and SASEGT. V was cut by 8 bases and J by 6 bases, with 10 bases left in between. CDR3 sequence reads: CASGSPNGYTF. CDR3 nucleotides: TGTGCCAGCGGTTCACCTAATGGCTACACCTTC.

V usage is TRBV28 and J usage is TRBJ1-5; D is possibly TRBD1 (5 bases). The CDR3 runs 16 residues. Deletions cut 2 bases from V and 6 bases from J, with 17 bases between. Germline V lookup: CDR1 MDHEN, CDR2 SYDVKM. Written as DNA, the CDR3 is TGTGCCAGCAGTTTAAGTTACAGGCAAAGAGGTCAGCCCCAGCATTTT. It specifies CASSLSYRQRGQPQHF.

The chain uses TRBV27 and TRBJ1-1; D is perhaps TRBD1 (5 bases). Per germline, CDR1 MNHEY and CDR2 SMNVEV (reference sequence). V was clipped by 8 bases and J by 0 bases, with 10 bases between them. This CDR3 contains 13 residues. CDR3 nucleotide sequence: TGTGCCAGCGCCAGGGCCCTGAACACTGAAGCTTTCTTT. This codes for CASARALNTEAFF.

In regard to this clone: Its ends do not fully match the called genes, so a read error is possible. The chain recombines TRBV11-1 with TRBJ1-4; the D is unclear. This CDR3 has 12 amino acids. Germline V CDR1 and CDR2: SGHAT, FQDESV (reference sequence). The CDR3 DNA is TGTGCCAGCAGCTTAGTCGGAGGGCCACCGACATTT. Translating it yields CASSLVGGPPTF.

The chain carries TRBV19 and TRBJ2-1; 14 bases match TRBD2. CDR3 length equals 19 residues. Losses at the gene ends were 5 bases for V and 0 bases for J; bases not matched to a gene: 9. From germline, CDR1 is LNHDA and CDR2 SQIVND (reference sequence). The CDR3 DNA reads TGTGCCAGTAGTGTCCCGCCGGGACTAGCGGGAGTCTCCTACAATGAGCAGTTCTTC. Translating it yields CASSVPPGLAGVSYNEQFF.

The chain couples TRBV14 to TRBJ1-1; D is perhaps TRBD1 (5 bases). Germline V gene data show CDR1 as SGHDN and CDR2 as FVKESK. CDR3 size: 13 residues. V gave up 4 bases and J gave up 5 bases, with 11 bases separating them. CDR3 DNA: TGTGCCAGCAGCCGGAAGGGGATAACTGAAGCTTTCTTT. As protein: CASSRKGITEAFF.

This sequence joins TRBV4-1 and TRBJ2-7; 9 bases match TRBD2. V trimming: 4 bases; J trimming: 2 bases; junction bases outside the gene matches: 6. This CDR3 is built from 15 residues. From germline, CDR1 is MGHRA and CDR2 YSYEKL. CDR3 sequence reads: CASSLQLAGAYEQYF. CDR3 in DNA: TGCGCCAGCAGCCTCCAATTAGCGGGAGCCTACGAGCAGTACTTC.

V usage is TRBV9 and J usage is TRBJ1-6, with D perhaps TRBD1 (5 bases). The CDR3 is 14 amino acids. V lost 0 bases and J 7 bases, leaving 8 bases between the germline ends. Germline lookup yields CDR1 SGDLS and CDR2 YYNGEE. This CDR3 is CASSVAGGNSPLHF. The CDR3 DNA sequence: TGTGCCAGCAGCGTAGCGGGGGGGAATTCACCCCTCCACTTT.

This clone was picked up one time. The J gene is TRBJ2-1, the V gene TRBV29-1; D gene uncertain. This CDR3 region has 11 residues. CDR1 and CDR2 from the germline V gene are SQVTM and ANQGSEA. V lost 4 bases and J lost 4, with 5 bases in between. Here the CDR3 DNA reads TGCAGCGTTGTAGGGTACAATGAGCAGTTCTTC. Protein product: CSVVGYNEQFF.

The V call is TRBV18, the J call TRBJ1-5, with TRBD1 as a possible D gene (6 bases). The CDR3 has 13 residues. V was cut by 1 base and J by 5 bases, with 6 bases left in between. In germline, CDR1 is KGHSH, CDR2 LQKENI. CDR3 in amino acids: CASSPQGDQPQHF. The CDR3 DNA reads TGTGCCAGCTCACCACAGGGGGATCAGCCCCAGCATTTT.

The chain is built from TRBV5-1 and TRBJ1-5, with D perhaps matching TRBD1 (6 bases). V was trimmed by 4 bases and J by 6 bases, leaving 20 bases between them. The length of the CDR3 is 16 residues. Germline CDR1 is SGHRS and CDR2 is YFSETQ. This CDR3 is CASSPRTERVSQPQHF. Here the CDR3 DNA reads TGCGCCAGCAGCCCACGGACAGAACGGGTCAGTCAGCCCCAGCATTTT.

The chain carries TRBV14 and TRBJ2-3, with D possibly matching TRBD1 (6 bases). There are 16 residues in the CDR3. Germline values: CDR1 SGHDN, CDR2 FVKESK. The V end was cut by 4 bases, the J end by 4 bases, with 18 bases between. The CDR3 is CASSRQVGFGADTQYF. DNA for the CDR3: TGTGCCAGCAGCCGACAGGTTGGATTCGGTGCAGATACGCAGTATTTT.

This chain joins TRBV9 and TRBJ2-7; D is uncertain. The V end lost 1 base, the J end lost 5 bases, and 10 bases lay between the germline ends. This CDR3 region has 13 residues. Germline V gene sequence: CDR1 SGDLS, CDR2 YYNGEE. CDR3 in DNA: TGTGCCAGCAGCGTACGCGACTCGGACGAGCAGTACTTC. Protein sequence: CASSVRDSDEQYF.

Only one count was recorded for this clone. The DNA for the CDR3 is TGTGCCAGCAGCGACCTTAGAGGGGGCAGAGAGACCCAGTACTTC. Translation: CASSDLRGGRETQYF. The J gene is TRBJ2-5, the V gene TRBV6-1, with 7 nucleotides matching TRBD1. The ends lost 6 bases at V and 4 bases at J; junction bases unmatched: 11. Germline CDR1 is MNHNS and CDR2 is SASEGT. This CDR3 is built from 15 residues.

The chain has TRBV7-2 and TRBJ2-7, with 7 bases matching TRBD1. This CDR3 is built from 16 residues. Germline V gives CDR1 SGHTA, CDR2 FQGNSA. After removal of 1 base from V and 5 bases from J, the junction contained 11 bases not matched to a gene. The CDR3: CASSLGQGNWLNEQYF. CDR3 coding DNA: TGTGCCAGCAGCTTAGGACAGGGTAACTGGTTGAACGAGCAGTACTTC.

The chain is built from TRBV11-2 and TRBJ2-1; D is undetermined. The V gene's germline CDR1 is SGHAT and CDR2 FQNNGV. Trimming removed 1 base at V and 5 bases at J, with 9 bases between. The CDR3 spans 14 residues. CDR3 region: CASSLVPTNNEQFF. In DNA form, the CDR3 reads TGTGCCAGCAGCTTAGTCCCCACCAACAATGAGCAGTTCTTC.

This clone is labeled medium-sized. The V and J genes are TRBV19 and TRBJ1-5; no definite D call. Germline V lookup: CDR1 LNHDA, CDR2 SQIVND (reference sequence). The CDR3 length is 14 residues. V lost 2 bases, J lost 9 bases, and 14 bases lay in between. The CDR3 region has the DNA TGTGCCAGTAGTATACTCCAAGGGTCGGGGCCCCAGCATTTT. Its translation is CASSILQGSGPQHF. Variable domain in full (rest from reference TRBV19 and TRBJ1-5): DGGITQSPKYLFRKEGQNVTLSCEQNLNHDAMYWYRQDPGQGLRLIYYSQIVNDFQKGDIAEGYSVSREKKESFPLTVTSAQKNPTAFYLCASSILQGSGPQHFGDGTRLSIL.

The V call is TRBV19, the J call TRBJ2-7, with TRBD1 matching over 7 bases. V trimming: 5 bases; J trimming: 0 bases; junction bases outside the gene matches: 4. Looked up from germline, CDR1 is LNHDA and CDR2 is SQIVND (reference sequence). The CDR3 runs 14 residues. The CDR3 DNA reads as TGTGCCAGTAGTTTCCGGGACAGCTCCTACGAGCAGTACTTC. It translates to CASSFRDSSYEQYF.

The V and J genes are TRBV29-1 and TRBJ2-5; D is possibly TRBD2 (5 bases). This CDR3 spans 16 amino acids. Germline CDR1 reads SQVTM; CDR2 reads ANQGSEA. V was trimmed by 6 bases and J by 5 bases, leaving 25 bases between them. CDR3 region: CSVLDGDGSATETQYF. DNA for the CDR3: TGCAGCGTCTTGGACGGGGATGGGTCAGCGACGGAGACCCAGTACTTC.

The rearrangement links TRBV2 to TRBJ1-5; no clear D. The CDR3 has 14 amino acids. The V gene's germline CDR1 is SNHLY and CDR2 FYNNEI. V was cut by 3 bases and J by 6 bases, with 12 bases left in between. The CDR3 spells CASSEQAGSQPQHF. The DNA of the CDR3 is TGTGCCAGCAGTGAGCAGGCGGGTAGTCAGCCCCAGCATTTT.

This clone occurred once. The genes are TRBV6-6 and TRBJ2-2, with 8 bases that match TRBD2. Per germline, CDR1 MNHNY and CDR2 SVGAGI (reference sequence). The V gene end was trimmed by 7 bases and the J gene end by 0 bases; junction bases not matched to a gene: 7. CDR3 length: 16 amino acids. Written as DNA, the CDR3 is TGTGCCAGCATAAGCGGGAGACTAACGAACACCGGGGAGCTGTTTTTT. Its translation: CASISGRLTNTGELFF.

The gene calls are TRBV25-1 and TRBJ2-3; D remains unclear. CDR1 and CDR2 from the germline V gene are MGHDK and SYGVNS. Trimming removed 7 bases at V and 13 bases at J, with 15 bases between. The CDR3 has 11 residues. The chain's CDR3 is CASIGTQEEYF. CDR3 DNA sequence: TGTGCCAGCATTGGCACTCAAGAGGAGTATTTT.